This passage covers 7 T cell receptor beta chains from one sample sequenced in a study of CD8 T cells in ankylosing spondylitis. TCRdb independently ran MiXCR on the 5' RACE reads; one entry per CDR3 protein. The sample lists some 120,000 distinct CDR3 sequences; roughly 15% were seen once. The sample consisted of blood, either unsorted or a sorted T cell fraction (not recorded which). These receptors originate from a female donor with ankylosing spondylitis or in good health (not recorded which).

This clonotype was seen a handful of times. The chain links TRBV11-2 to TRBJ1-2; perhaps TRBD1 as D (5 bases). V was pared by 1 base and J by 8 bases, with 14 bases between. CDR3 length: 14 residues. Germline CDR1 and CDR2: SGHAT and FQNNGV. CDR3 protein: CASSLAGTVLGYTF. The CDR3 nucleotides read TGTGCCAGCAGCTTAGCGGGGACTGTGCTGGGCTACACCTTC. The full variable domain, with the rest looked up from reference TRBV11-2 and TRBJ1-2, is EAGVAQSPRYKIIEKRQSVAFWCNPISGHATLYWYQQILGQGPKLLIQFQNNGVVDDSQLPKDRFSAERLKGVDSTLKIQPAKLEDSAVYLCASSLAGTVLGYTFGSGTRLTVV.

In this sample, this clonotype turned up many times. The V and J genes are TRBV3-1 and TRBJ2-3; the match to TRBD2 covers 9 bases. CDR1 LGHDT and CDR2 YNNKEL come from the germline V gene (reference sequence). After removal of 4 bases from V and 6 bases from J, the junction contained 5 bases not matched to a gene. This CDR3 is built from 14 residues. The CDR3 region has the DNA TGTGCCAGCAGCCCTAGCGGGGTTCCGGATACGCAGTATTTT. Residues: CASSPSGVPDTQYF.

The chain carries TRBV30 and TRBJ2-7, with a weak D call TRBD2 (6 bases). The CDR3 has 14 amino acids. Germline V gene data show CDR1 as GTSNPN and CDR2 as SVGIG (reference sequence). V was cut by 1 base and J by 4 bases, with 14 bases left in between. The CDR3 nucleotides are TGTGCCTGGAGTGAGGCGCGGGCGGGGTACGAGCAGTACTTC. Translation: CAWSEARAGYEQYF.

This clonotype was seen ten or more times. Mismatch with germline at one junction end may stem from a read error. The gene calls are TRBV20-1 and TRBJ2-7; D may be TRBD2 (5 bases). Germline-derived CDR1 and CDR2 are DFQATT and SNEGSKA (reference sequence). The CDR3 contains 14 residues. CDR3 DNA sequence: TGCAGTGCGAGAGCGGTCTACCTATCCTACGAGCAGTACTTC. Protein: CSARAVYLSYEQYF.

The table lists this clonotype with a few counts. V usage is TRBV5-1 and J usage is TRBJ2-1; D is undetermined. V was cut by 0 bases and J by 7 bases, with 8 bases left in between. The CDR3 spans 13 residues. Germline lookup yields CDR1 SGHRS and CDR2 YFSETQ. The CDR3 region is CASSLDGENEQFF. CDR3 coding DNA: TGCGCCAGCAGCTTGGACGGTGAGAATGAGCAGTTCTTC.

This clonotype was recorded many times. This chain links TRBV12-3 or TRBV12-4 with TRBJ2-2, with 10 positions matching TRBD1. J gave up 4 bases and V 5 bases, and 4 bases lay outside the gene matches. The CDR3 contains 15 residues. CDR3 sequence (DNA): TGTGCCAGCAGTCTAAGGACAGGGGGCACCGGGGAGCTGTTTTTT. Translating it yields CASSLRTGGTGELFF.

The sample holds many counts of this clonotype. The J gene is TRBJ2-3, the V gene TRBV12-3 or TRBV12-4; D perhaps matches TRBD2 (6 bases). V shed 3 bases and J shed 4 bases, with 11 bases lying between them. The CDR3 loop spans 14 amino acids. The CDR3 nucleotides read TGTGCCAGCAGTTTCGGGGGTGAGTCAGATACGCAGTATTTT. Translating it yields CASSFGGESDTQYF.